The TCR beta chain under discussion was sequenced for a study of blood T cell repertoires in COVID-19. Study at large: From T cells, B-cell-depleted T cells, or PBMCs came the material, which was cDNA or gDNA.

The data were produced by immunoSEQ multiplex PCR, yet TCRdb's version contains in-frame clones alone and is incomplete. The profile shows 200,000 to 250,000 clones, more than 85% of them singletons. CDR3 size: 14 residues. The germline V gene encodes CDR1 SGHRS and CDR2 YFSETQ. V shed 2 bases and J shed 9 bases, with 15 bases lying between them. The chain couples TRBV5-1 to TRBJ1-3; D is unclear. The clonotype originates from a woman in her fifties or sixties with COVID-19, enrolled during active disease. What was sequenced was peripheral blood. CDR3 protein: CASSLGLRGGTIYF. The CDR3 nucleotides read TGCGCCAGCAGCTTAGGACTGCGTGGCGGCACCATATATTTT.